The rows below give T cell receptor beta chains drawn from one sample of a study of blood T cell repertoires in COVID-19. Sequencing was performed with immunoSEQ multiplex PCR; in TCRdb, only in-frame clones are kept and a portion is missing. The data hold fewer than 350,000 clones, with 70% to 90% observed a single time. The source material was peripheral blood. All receptors come from a man aged 18 to 35 with active or convalescent COVID-19. CDR3s include the opening cysteine and the closing phenylalanine or tryptophan. The order of the fields is D gene, J gene, V gene, clone size, CDR3 DNA, CDR3 protein. A D gene is named only where the DNA matches it firmly. Expanded clones are given a class, and other clones once, few, many or no size at all.

- TRBJ1-2 TRBV5-1 - TGCGCCAGCAGCTTGGAGTACAGAAACTATGGCTACACCTTC CASSLEYRNYGYTF
TRBD2 TRBJ2-4 TRBV18 once TGTGCCAGCTCACCAGGCCTAGCGGGGGGAACTAAGGGCAAAAACATTCAGTACTTC CASSPGLAGGTKGKNIQYF
TRBD2 TRBJ2-5 TRBV9 - TGTGCCAGCAGCGCTACTAGCGGGGGGGCCCCCGAGACCCAGTACTTC CASSATSGGAPETQYF
- TRBJ1-6 TRBV3-1/TRBV3-2 - TGTGCCAGCAGCCGAGGACAGAATAATTCACCCCTCCACTTT CASSRGQNNSPLHF
- TRBJ1-6 TRBV10-3 - TGTGCCATCAGAGACCAAACGGGACATCTCAATTCACCCCTCCACTTT CAIRDQTGHLNSPLHF
- TRBJ2-7 TRBV5-1 - TGCGCCAGCAGCTTAGGAACGGGTACCTACGAGCAGTACTTC CASSLGTGTYEQYF
- TRBJ1-1 TRBV10-1 - TGCGCCAGCAGCCTGGCGGGGGAGTACACTGAAGCTTTCTTT CASSLAGEYTEAFF
TRBD1 TRBJ1-2 TRBV18 - TGTGCCAGCTCCCCGACAGGGGACAGCTACTATGGCTACACCTTC CASSPTGDSYYGYTF
TRBD2 TRBJ2-3 TRBV11-2 - TGTGCCAGCAGCCCAAGGACTAGCGGGGGGGCGGGAGATACGCAGTATTTT CASSPRTSGGAGDTQYF
TRBD1 TRBJ1-6 TRBV27 once TGTGCCAGCAGTTTATCGGGACAGGGTGGTTCACCCCTCCACTTT CASSLSGQGGSPLHF
TRBD1 TRBJ1-5 TRBV4-1 - TGCGCCAGCAGCCACGGGACAGGCCTCAATCAGCCCCAGCATTTT CASSHGTGLNQPQHF
TRBD1 TRBJ1-6 TRBV9 - TGTGCCAGCAGCGCCCCCCTCCTGGGCACAGGGGGGGTTTACTATAATTCACCCCTCCACTTT CASSAPLLGTGGVYYNSPLHF
- TRBJ2-7 TRBV12-5 - TGTGCTAGTGGTTTGTTCCTAAAGACTCCCGTTCCTTTGGAGCAGTACTTC CASGLFLKTPVPLEQYF
TRBD1 TRBJ1-1 TRBV5-1 - TGCGCCAGCAGCTCCCCACAGGGGGCGATTGCGGCCACTGAAGCTTTCTTT CASSSPQGAIAATEAFF